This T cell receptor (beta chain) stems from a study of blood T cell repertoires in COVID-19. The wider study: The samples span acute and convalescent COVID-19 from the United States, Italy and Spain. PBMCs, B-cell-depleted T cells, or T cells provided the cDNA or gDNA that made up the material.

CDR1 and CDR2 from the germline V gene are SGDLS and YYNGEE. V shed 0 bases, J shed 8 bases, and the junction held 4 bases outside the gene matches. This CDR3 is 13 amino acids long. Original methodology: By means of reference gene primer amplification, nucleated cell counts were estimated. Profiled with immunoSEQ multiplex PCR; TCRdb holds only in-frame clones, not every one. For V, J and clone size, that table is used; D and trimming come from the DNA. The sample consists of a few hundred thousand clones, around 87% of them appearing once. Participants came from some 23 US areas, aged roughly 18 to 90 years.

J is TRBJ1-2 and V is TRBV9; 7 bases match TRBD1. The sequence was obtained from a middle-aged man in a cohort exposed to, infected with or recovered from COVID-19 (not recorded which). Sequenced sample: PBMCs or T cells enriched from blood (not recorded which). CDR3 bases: TGTGCCAGCAGCGTAGACAGGGGTGGCGGCTACACCTTC. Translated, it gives CASSVDRGGGYTF. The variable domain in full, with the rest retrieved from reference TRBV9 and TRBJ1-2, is DSGVTQTPKHLITATGQRVTLRCSPRSGDLSVYWYQQSLDQGLQFLIQYYNGEERAKGNILERFSAQQFPDLHSELNLSSLELGDSALYFCASSVDRGGGYTFGSGTRLTVV.